These 21 T cell receptor beta chains were all obtained from the same sample, sequenced in a study of CD8+ T cells in alopecia areata. Treatment indicated: oral pan-JAK inhibitor, 5-10 mg twice daily. The authors extracted RNA and reverse transcribed it into cDNA as the sequencing template. Generated by immunoSEQ multiplex PCR, the TCRdb table keeps only in-frame clones and is missing some. The table has roughly 220,000 clones, more than 60% seen once. This material consisted of CD4+ T cells sorted from blood, taken around week 44, from a patient treated with tofacitinib. The source is a human donor with alopecia areata.

The chain employs TRBV10-3 and TRBJ2-7; D gene uncertain. Trimming took 7 bases from V and 5 from J, leaving 9 bases between them. This CDR3 is built from 11 residues. Germline CDR1 and CDR2: ENHRY and SYGVKD. CDR3 protein: CAITIGNEQYF. The DNA of the CDR3 is TGTGCCATCACGATCGGTAACGAGCAGTACTTC.

This clone was observed a handful of times. This chain connects TRBV10-1 to TRBJ1-4; D unclear. The CDR3 is 14 residues long. Germline loops: CDR1 WNHNN, CDR2 SYGVQD (reference sequence). The germline V and J ends were trimmed by 3 bases and 8 bases, with 13 bases remaining between them. CDR3 sequence reads: CASSDGGTGEKLFF. In DNA, the CDR3 is TGCGCCAGCAGTGACGGCGGAACGGGGGAAAAACTGTTTTTT.

The chain links TRBV18 to TRBJ2-1; 10 nucleotides match TRBD1. Germline V gives CDR1 KGHSH, CDR2 LQKENI. This CDR3 is 14 amino acids long. V gave up 8 bases and J gave up 5 bases; unmatched junction bases: 6. The CDR3 DNA reads TGTGCCAGCAACGGACAGGGGGGCAACAATGAGCAGTTCTTC. Amino acids: CASNGQGGNNEQFF.

This chain uses TRBV4-1 with TRBJ2-4; possibly TRBD2 for D (6 bases). The V and J ends lost 0 bases and 6 bases respectively, with 15 bases between them. From germline, CDR1 is MGHRA and CDR2 YSYEKL. The CDR3 is made up of 16 amino acids. This CDR3 is CASSQEGGSVPNIQYF. The DNA for the CDR3 is TGCGCCAGCAGCCAAGAGGGAGGTAGTGTTCCAAACATTCAGTACTTC.

The chain links TRBV29-1 to TRBJ1-1; no firm D call. V dropped 6 bases and J dropped 1 base, with 9 bases sitting between them. The germline gives CDR1 SQVTM, CDR2 ANQGSEA. The CDR3 runs 12 residues. CDR3 sequence: CSVRWGNTEAFF. The CDR3 DNA reads as TGCAGCGTGCGGTGGGGGAACACTGAAGCTTTCTTT.

The chain recombines TRBV14 with TRBJ1-2; no reliable D call. V lost 1 base and J 4 bases, leaving 7 bases between the germline ends. Germline V gene data show CDR1 as SGHDN and CDR2 as FVKESK. The CDR3 runs 13 residues. The chain's CDR3 is CASSQGPFYGYTF. CDR3 nucleotide sequence: TGTGCCAGCAGCCAAGGGCCCTTCTATGGCTACACCTTC.

The CDR3 protein is CASTKDTEAFF. The CDR3 nucleotides are TGCGCCAGCACCAAGGACACTGAAGCTTTCTTT. The genes are TRBV5-1 and TRBJ1-1; D is uncertain. The CDR3 extends over 11 amino acids. In germline, CDR1 is SGHRS, CDR2 YFSETQ. V lost 6 bases, J lost 3 bases, and 6 bases lay in between. Combining the CDR3 with reference TRBV5-1 and TRBJ1-1 gives the whole variable domain KAGVTQTPRYLIKTRGQQVTLSCSPISGHRSVSWYQQTPGQGLQFLFEYFSETQRNKGNFPGRFSGRQFSNSRSEMNVSTLELGDSALYLCASTKDTEAFFGQGTRLTVV.

The chain couples TRBV4-3 to TRBJ1-4, with D perhaps matching TRBD1 (5 bases). Germline V CDR1 and CDR2: LGHNA, YSLEER. The CDR3 length is 17 residues. The V and J ends lost 0 bases and 0 bases respectively, with 11 bases between them. In DNA, the CDR3 is TGCGCCAGCAGCCAAGATTACAGGAGCGCAACTAATGAAAAACTGTTTTTT. Translated, it gives CASSQDYRSATNEKLFF.

The chain couples TRBV27 to TRBJ2-7, with D unclear. V was cut by 2 bases and J by 3 bases, with 8 bases left in between. CDR3 length equals 13 residues. CDR1 is MNHEY, CDR2 SMNVEV, per germline (reference sequence). CDR3 nucleotides: TGTGCCAGCAGTTTAGGGCAGGTCTACGAGCAGTACTTC. Translation: CASSLGQVYEQYF.

In nucleotides, the CDR3 is TGCGCCAGCAGCTTAGGATCCGGAGCTTTCTTT. It encodes CASSLGSGAFF. The chain uses TRBV5-1 and TRBJ1-1; D ambiguous. CDR1 is SGHRS, CDR2 YFSETQ, per germline. V was trimmed by 2 bases and J by 10 bases, leaving 9 bases between them. This CDR3 has 11 residues.

This rearrangement joins TRBV15 to TRBJ2-5; D is possibly TRBD1 (6 bases). V lost 1 base and J lost 2, with 14 bases in between. Germline V CDR1 and CDR2: LNHNV, YYDKDF (reference sequence). This CDR3 has 16 amino acids. CDR3 DNA sequence: TGTGCCACCAGCAGAGGACCCAGGGGACGACAAGAGACCCAGTACTTC. It codes for CATSRGPRGRQETQYF.

This chain connects TRBV29-1 to TRBJ2-7; TRBD1 matches 9 bases. The CDR3 covers 12 residues. CDR1 and CDR2 (germline): SQVTM, ANQGSEA. Trimming at V came to 7 bases and at J to 3 bases, leaving 4 bases not matched to a gene. Here the CDR3 DNA reads TGCAGCGCTCGACAGGGGGACTACGAGCAGTACTTC. It codes for CSARQGDYEQYF.

This clone has only a few counts. This chain links TRBV18 with TRBJ2-1; weak D call: TRBD2 (5 bases). Germline V lookup: CDR1 KGHSH, CDR2 LQKENI. The CDR3 covers 12 residues. V was trimmed by 2 bases and J by 9 bases, leaving 8 bases between them. In nucleotides, the CDR3 is TGTGCCAGCTCACCAGCGGGTAGTGAGCAGTTCTTC. This encodes CASSPAGSEQFF.

The rearrangement joins TRBV29-1 to TRBJ1-1, with D possibly TRBD1 on 5 matching bases. The V end lost 5 bases, the J end lost 8 bases, and 9 bases lay between the germline ends. This CDR3 spans 10 amino acids. The germline V gene encodes CDR1 SQVTM and CDR2 ANQGSEA. The CDR3 nucleotides are TGCAGCGTTACGACAGTAGAAGCTTTCTTT. Amino acid sequence: CSVTTVEAFF.

The CDR3 is CSVLGRRTRGGTDTQYF. CDR3 bases: TGCAGCGTTCTCGGGCGAAGGACCCGGGGTGGCACAGATACGCAGTATTTT. V is TRBV29-1 and J is TRBJ2-3; TRBD2 might be the D (5 bases). Trimming shortened V by 5 bases and J by 1 base, and 22 bases separated the two germline ends. The CDR3 sequence is 17 residues long. CDR1 is SQVTM and CDR2 is ANQGSEA in the germline V gene.

The CDR3: CASSLSQGADEQYF. The CDR3 nucleotides read TGTGCCAGCAGCCTCTCCCAAGGGGCGGACGAGCAGTACTTC. This chain uses TRBV7-9 with TRBJ2-7; the D gene is possibly TRBD1 (5 bases). This CDR3 comprises 14 residues. Germline loops: CDR1 SEHNR, CDR2 FQNEAQ (reference sequence). Trimming removed 5 bases from V and 5 bases from J, with 16 bases in between.

V usage is TRBV29-1 and J usage is TRBJ2-5; maybe TRBD1 (5 bases). The CDR3 sequence is 13 residues long. Germline loops: CDR1 SQVTM, CDR2 ANQGSEA. The V end was cut by 5 bases, the J end by 5 bases, with 15 bases between. The chain's CDR3 is CSVQTTGAETQYF. The DNA for the CDR3 is TGCAGCGTTCAAACCACAGGTGCGGAGACCCAGTACTTC.

The V and J genes are TRBV7-6 and TRBJ1-1; 9 bases match TRBD1. The trim removed 6 bases at V and 3 bases at J, leaving 5 bases unmatched. Per germline, CDR1 SGHVS and CDR2 FNYEAQ. The CDR3 spans 14 residues. For the CDR3, the DNA is TGTGCCAGCAGGGCAGACAGGGGGGACACTGAAGCTTTCTTT. Translating it yields CASRADRGDTEAFF.

Of note for this clone: Other DNA sequences of this sample code for an identical CDR3. The V gene is TRBV29-1, the J gene TRBJ1-2; possible D gene TRBD1, 6 bases. Trimming took off 6 bases at V and 5 bases at J, with 13 bases between the two ends. CDR1 is SQVTM, CDR2 ANQGSEA, per germline. The CDR3 extends over 12 amino acids. The CDR3 DNA is TGCAGCGTCGCACAGGGTACTTATGGCTACACCTTC. It is translated as CSVAQGTYGYTF.

CDR3 protein: CASSQTVYGYTF. The CDR3 DNA is TGTGCCAGCAGCCAGACAGTTTATGGCTACACCTTC. The chain uses TRBV7-2 and TRBJ1-2; tentatively, D is TRBD1 (5 bases). The CDR3 extends over 12 amino acids. The germline gives CDR1 SGHTA, CDR2 FQGNSA. V was trimmed by 5 bases and J by 5 bases, leaving 9 bases between them.

V and J are TRBV29-1 and TRBJ2-1; no clear D gene. Germline V gene sequence: CDR1 SQVTM, CDR2 ANQGSEA. V lost 1 base to trimming and J lost 10 bases, with 14 bases between them. The CDR3 totals 13 residues. CDR3 protein: CSVEGRLAVEQFF. CDR3 DNA: TGCAGCGTTGAAGGCAGGTTAGCTGTCGAGCAGTTCTTC.